This TCR beta chain was recorded in a study of blood T cell repertoires in COVID-19. Study as a whole: Whether acute or convalescent, the COVID-19 samples came from the United States, Italy and Spain. From T cells, B-cell-depleted T cells, or PBMCs came the material, which was cDNA or gDNA.

Methods used by the authors: Estimated nucleated cell counts came from reference gene primer amplification. Sequenced by immunoSEQ multiplex PCR; TCRdb stores in-frame clones only, minus some. V and J calls plus clone size are reproduced from that table; the DNA served to infer D and trimming. Of about 88,000 clones listed, around 87% are singletons. Details on this clone: An end of the junction does not agree with germline; a read error may underlie this.

The CDR3 has 13 amino acids. CDR1 and CDR2 from the germline V gene are SEHNR and FQNEAQ (reference sequence). The sequencing sample was made of peripheral blood. This TCR was recovered from a male donor with acute or convalescent COVID-19. The J gene is TRBJ1-2, the V gene TRBV7-9; D is possibly TRBD1 (6 bases). This CDR3 is CASSGDRFFYIFF. The CDR3 DNA sequence: TGTGCCAGCAGCGGAGACAGGTTTTTTTATATCTTCTTC.